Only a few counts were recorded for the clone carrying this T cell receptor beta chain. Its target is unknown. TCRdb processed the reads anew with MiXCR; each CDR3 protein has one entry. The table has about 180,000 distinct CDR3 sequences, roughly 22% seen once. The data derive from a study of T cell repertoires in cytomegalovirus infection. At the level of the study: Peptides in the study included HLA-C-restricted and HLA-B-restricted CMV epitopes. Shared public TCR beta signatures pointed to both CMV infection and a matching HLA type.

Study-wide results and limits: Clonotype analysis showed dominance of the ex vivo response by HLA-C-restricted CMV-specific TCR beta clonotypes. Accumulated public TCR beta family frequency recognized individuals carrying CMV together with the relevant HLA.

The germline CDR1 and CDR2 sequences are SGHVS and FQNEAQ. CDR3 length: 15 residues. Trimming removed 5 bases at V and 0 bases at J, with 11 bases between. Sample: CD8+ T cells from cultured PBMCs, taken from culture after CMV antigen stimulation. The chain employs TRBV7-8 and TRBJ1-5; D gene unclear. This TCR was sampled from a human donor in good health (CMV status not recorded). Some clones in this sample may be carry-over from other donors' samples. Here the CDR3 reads CASSPFGGSNQPQHF. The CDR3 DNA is TGTGCCAGCAGCCCCTTCGGAGGTAGCAATCAGCCCCAGCATTTT.